This T cell receptor (beta chain) was observed in a study of vaccination effects on CD4 cells after COVID-19. Study-wide points: In vaccinees who were healthy, merely 1 out of 255 vaccine-induced clones cross-reacted with common cold coronaviruses.

About this clone: Its antigen is unknown.

CDR1 and CDR2 (germline): LGHDT, YNNKEL (reference sequence). The CDR3 totals 12 residues. Trimming left V 8 bases short and J 6 bases short, with 13 bases between. Libraries were prepared by immunoSEQ multiplex PCR; TCRdb keeps only in-frame clonotypes and omits some of them. The data hold around 59,000 clones, with roughly 78% observed a single time. Within the ViraFEST assay, antigen-specific CD4+ T cells underwent expansion with viral peptide pools prior to sequencing. Subsequent to approximately 9 days of culture, CD4+ T cells were isolated. Subjects were given two BNT162b2 or mRNA-1273 vaccine doses. Nobody among the vaccine recipients had prior SARS-CoV-2 infection (nucleocapsid antibodies were negative). With roughly 10 ug/ml peptides and around 9.6 IU/ml IL-2, a few million PBMC per well were cultured. IL-2 medium supplanted half the medium on days 3 and 7.

This chain connects TRBV3-1 (or the pseudogene TRBV3-2) to TRBJ1-1, with TRBD1 as a possible D gene (5 bases). This sample comprised CD4+ T cells from PBMCs cultured with HCoV-OC43 spike peptides, obtained after COVID-19 vaccination. The subset was: HCoV-OC43 spike overlapping peptide pool stimulation. The receptor's source is a human donor who received a COVID-19 vaccine. The DNA for the CDR3 is TGTGCCAGCGTCGGGGCTGGGGCTGAAGCTTTCTTT. The encoded protein is CASVGAGAEAFF.